This TCR beta chain was captured in a study of shared clonotypes between healthy human individuals. The CDR3 totals 12 residues. Germline-derived CDR1 and CDR2 are SQVTM and ANQGSEA. V lost 6 bases and J lost 5, with 13 bases in between. Points on this clone: The antigen remains unidentified. Other DNA sequences of this sample code for an identical CDR3.

Findings and caveats of the study: An effect of sequencing depth on clonotype sharing among donors was expected.

Several immunoSEQ 96-well plates shared each subset's DNA, each plate a replicate. Original analysis: As immunoSEQ supplied junction-only sequences (without quality scores), filtering differed. Repertoires were generated with immunoSEQ multiplex PCR, while TCRdb's copy carries only in-frame clones and drops some. Clonal size and the V and J genes are those of that table, whereas D and trimming came from the DNA. The sample includes around 1,000,000 clones, approximately 77% of them seen just once. This receptor was taken from a man between 18 and 35 years old in good health. Some clones in this sample may be carry-over from other donors' samples. Sequenced material: memory CD4+ T cells from PBMCs. The subset denotes: CD45RA-negative fraction. The V and J genes are TRBV29-1 and TRBJ2-5; D remains ambiguous. Here the CDR3 reads CSVRPGLETQYF. The CDR3 nucleotides are TGCAGCGTCCGCCCGGGTCTGGAGACCCAGTACTTC.